A selection of T cell receptor beta chains follows, all from one sample in a study of blood T cell repertoires in COVID-19. Data came from immunoSEQ multiplex PCR; TCRdb stores just in-frame clones and leaves some out. The sample carries approximately 90,000 clones, under 85% recorded once. The material sequenced was peripheral blood. These receptors originate from a man in his 70s with acute or convalescent COVID-19. CDR3s include the opening cysteine and the closing phenylalanine or tryptophan. Each record gives: J gene, D gene, clone size, V gene, CDR3 length, CDR3 protein, CDR3 DNA. D genes are given only for firm matches. Clone size appears in some rows only: once, few, many, or a class for an expanded clone.

>TRBJ1-5|-|-|TRBV4-1|14
CASSQRSGAEPQHF
TGCGCCAGCAGCCAGCGTTCAGGCGCCGAGCCCCAGCATTTT
>TRBJ1-2|TRBD1|-|TRBV19|16
CASSPSRTGFLYGYTF
TGTGCCAGTAGTCCATCGCGGACAGGATTTCTCTATGGCTACACCTTC
>TRBJ2-2|TRBD2|few|TRBV7-3|21
CASSLNCPVSSGGLNTGELFF
TGTGCCAGCAGCTTAAACTGTCCGGTAAGTAGCGGGGGGCTAAACACCGGGGAGCTGTTTTTT
>TRBJ1-4|TRBD1|-|TRBV5-1|14
CASSNRGQGEKLFF
TGCGCCAGCAGCAACAGGGGGCAGGGAGAAAAACTGTTTTTT
>TRBJ1-1|TRBD1|once|TRBV7-2|13
CASSYTYRGTAFF
TGTGCCAGCAGCTATACCTACAGGGGGACGGCTTTCTTT
>TRBJ2-3|-|-|TRBV7-2|15
CASSYLPTLPSTQYF
TGTGCCAGCAGCTACCTTCCTACCTTGCCAAGTACGCAGTATTTT
>TRBJ2-2|-|-|TRBV6-5|15
CASRVGGHITGELFF
TGTGCCAGCAGGGTTGGGGGACACATCACCGGGGAGCTGTTTTTT
>TRBJ2-3|-|-|TRBV6-1|15
CASSENSGIVDTQYF
TGTGCCAGCAGTGAAAACTCGGGGATTGTGGATACGCAGTATTTT
>TRBJ2-5|TRBD2|-|TRBV2|15
CASSLPGLRQETQYF
TGTGCCAGCAGTCTACCGGGACTACGACAAGAGACCCAGTACTTC
>TRBJ2-1|TRBD2|-|TRBV7-2|17
CASSLLPLAGGGNEQFF
TGTGCCAGCAGCTTACTCCCCCTAGCGGGGGGGGGAAATGAGCAGTTCTTC
>TRBJ2-5|-|-|TRBV21-1|13
CASSKDRKETQYF
TGTGCCAGCAGCAAAGACAGGAAAGAGACCCAGTACTTC
>TRBJ2-7|-|-|TRBV30|14
CAWSVPRAIYEQYF
TGTGCCTGGAGTGTACCCAGGGCTATTTACGAGCAGTACTTC
>TRBJ2-3|TRBD2|-|TRBV27|18
CASSLSGLAGSSTDTQYF
TGTGCCAGCAGCTTATCGGGACTAGCGGGGTCTAGCACAGATACGCAGTATTTT
>TRBJ2-7|-|-|TRBV9|14
CASSVVEPRSEQYF
TGTGCCAGCAGCGTAGTAGAGCCTAGGAGCGAGCAGTACTTC
>TRBJ1-6|-|-|TRBV4-1|16
CASSPQWVGARSPLHF
TGCGCCAGCAGCCCCCAATGGGTGGGGGCTCGGTCACCCCTCCACTTT
>TRBJ2-2|-|-|TRBV6-5|15
CASIGGPRKGGELFF
TGTGCCAGCATAGGGGGACCCCGAAAGGGCGGGGAGCTGTTTTTT
>TRBJ2-1|-|-|TRBV7-2|14
CASSLGRGYNEQFF
TGTGCCAGCAGCTTGGGGCGCGGCTACAATGAGCAGTTCTTC
>TRBJ2-2|-|-|TRBV5-6|15
CASSLVGVGTGELFF
TGTGCCAGCAGCCTAGTCGGGGTGGGCACCGGGGAGCTGTTTTTT
>TRBJ1-1|TRBD1|once|TRBV6-5|15
CASRKTGTENTEAFF
TGTGCCAGCAGGAAGACCGGGACAGAGAACACTGAAGCTTTCTTT
>TRBJ1-4|-|-|TRBV5-1|14
CASSLSYENEKLFF
TGCGCCAGCAGCTTGTCGTACGAGAATGAAAAACTGTTTTTT
>TRBJ1-1|TRBD1|-|TRBV5-1|15
CASSLGQGFRTEAFF
TGCGCCAGCAGCTTGGGACAGGGGTTCCGGACTGAAGCTTTCTTT
>TRBJ2-2|-|-|TRBV7-8|16
CASSPRDSLSTGELFF
TGTGCCAGCAGCCCACGGGACTCCCTGAGCACCGGGGAGCTGTTTTTT
>TRBJ1-5|-|once|TRBV28|16
CASSLGTGTLGQPQHF
TGTGCCAGCAGTTTAGGAACCGGGACACTGGGGCAGCCCCAGCATTTT
>TRBJ2-1|-|-|TRBV6-5|12
CASRVASSEQFF
TGTGCCAGCAGGGTCGCTAGCTCTGAGCAGTTCTTC
>TRBJ1-1|-|-|TRBV30|14
CAWSPGDGNTEAFF
TGTGCCTGGAGCCCAGGGGATGGGAACACTGAAGCTTTCTTT
>TRBJ2-3|-|-|TRBV3-1/TRBV3-2|15
CASSQPLLGTDTQYF
TGTGCCAGCAGCCAGCCACTTCTAGGCACAGATACGCAGTATTTT
>TRBJ2-2|TRBD2|many|TRBV28|17
CASSQGLAGGFAGELFF
TGTGCCAGCAGTCAGGGACTAGCGGGGGGGTTTGCCGGGGAGCTGTTTTTT
>TRBJ2-4|TRBD1|-|TRBV28|12
CASRGTGNIQYF
TGTGCCAGCAGGGGGACAGGGAACATTCAGTACTTC
>TRBJ2-3|TRBD1|-|TRBV5-1|14
CASSAGQGTDTQYF
TGCGCCAGCAGCGCCGGACAGGGCACAGATACGCAGTATTTT
>TRBJ1-6|TRBD1|-|TRBV5-1|14
CASIRDRGNSPLHF
TGCGCCAGCATCCGGGACAGGGGTAATTCACCCCTCCACTTT
>TRBJ1-2|-|-|TRBV6-5|14
CASSQTPTGYGYTF
TGTGCCAGCAGCCAGACACCGACCGGCTATGGCTACACCTTC
>TRBJ2-3|-|-|TRBV7-2|15
CASSLTLVSTDTQYF
TGTGCCAGCAGCTTAACACTAGTCAGCACAGATACGCAGTATTTT
>TRBJ1-5|TRBD1|-|TRBV28|15
CASRAGTAYNQPQHF
TGTGCCAGCAGAGCCGGGACAGCGTACAATCAGCCCCAGCATTTT
>TRBJ2-7|-|-|TRBV6-1|13
CASSEIGGGEQYF
TGTGCCAGCAGTGAAATCGGGGGTGGCGAGCAGTACTTC
>TRBJ1-5|-|-|TRBV23-1|18
CASSQSKQARYSNQPQHF
TGCGCCAGCAGTCAATCGAAGCAGGCCCGGTATAGCAATCAGCCCCAGCATTTT
>TRBJ2-1|TRBD2|-|TRBV3-1/TRBV3-2|15
CASRPGLDIYNEQFF
TGTGCCAGCAGGCCGGGACTAGATATCTACAATGAGCAGTTCTTC
>TRBJ2-1|TRBD1|-|TRBV6-5|15
CASRTGQVSYNEQFF
TGTGCCAGCAGGACTGGACAGGTATCCTACAATGAGCAGTTCTTC
>TRBJ2-7|-|-|TRBV4-1|15
CASSQGQEFSYEQYF
TGCGCCAGCAGCCAAGGACAGGAATTCTCCTACGAGCAGTACTTC
>TRBJ1-3|-|-|TRBV7-9|15
CASSPMGQTGNTIYF
TGTGCCAGCAGCCCCATGGGGCAGACTGGAAACACCATATATTTT
>TRBJ2-3|-|-|TRBV6-5|11
CASRDSGSVYF
TGTGCCAGCAGAGACAGTGGTAGTGTATATTTT
>TRBJ2-1|TRBD2|-|TRBV11-3|16
CASSLDHGGGSNEQFF
TGTGCCAGCAGCTTAGATCACGGCGGGGGGTCCAATGAGCAGTTCTTC
>TRBJ1-5|-|-|TRBV11-2|17
CASSSPNRVLLDQPQHF
TGTGCCAGCAGCTCCCCCAACAGGGTCTTACTGGATCAGCCCCAGCATTTT
>TRBJ2-7|TRBD1|-|TRBV27|14
CASSLAQGATAQYF
TGTGCCAGCAGTTTAGCACAGGGGGCAACGGCTCAGTACTTC
>TRBJ2-5|-|-|TRBV6-1|17
CASSEARAGPLRETQYF
TGTGCCAGCAGTGAAGCAAGAGCAGGGCCCCTTCGAGAGACCCAGTACTTC
>TRBJ1-5|-|-|TRBV20-1|11
CSAGRGGPQHF
TGCAGTGCTGGGCGTGGAGGGCCCCAGCATTTT
>TRBJ2-1|-|-|TRBV20-1|12
CSASGSYNEQFF
TGCAGTGCTAGTGGTTCTTACAATGAGCAGTTCTTC
>TRBJ1-5|-|-|TRBV7-8|13
CASSWQEDQPQHF
TGTGCCAGCAGCTGGCAGGAGGATCAGCCCCAGCATTTT
>TRBJ2-3|TRBD2|-|TRBV2|15
CASRGTSGGTDTQYF
TGTGCCAGCAGAGGGACTAGCGGGGGCACAGATACGCAGTATTTT
>TRBJ1-6|TRBD1|few|TRBV2|17
CASSYPGQGSYNSPLHF
TGTGCCAGCAGTTATCCGGGACAGGGGTCCTATAATTCACCCCTCCACTTT
>TRBJ1-2|-|-|TRBV7-9|12
CASSYRDYGYTF
TGTGCCAGCAGCTACAGGGACTATGGCTACACCTTC
>TRBJ1-1|TRBD1|-|TRBV28|13
CASSLGGRRGAFF
TGTGCCAGCAGTTTAGGGGGGCGCAGGGGGGCTTTCTTT
>TRBJ1-2|TRBD1|-|TRBV18|15
CASSPLGGEPYGYTF
TGTGCCAGCTCACCACTAGGGGGCGAACCCTATGGCTACACCTTC
>TRBJ2-2|TRBD2|few|TRBV7-8|17
CASSPRTSGVVTGELFF
TGTGCCAGCAGCCCTAGAACTAGCGGGGTAGTTACCGGGGAGCTGTTTTTT
>TRBJ2-3|TRBD2|-|TRBV5-1|17
CASSKPNSGGSTDTQYF
TGCGCCAGCAGCAAGCCCAATAGCGGGGGGAGCACAGATACGCAGTATTTT
>TRBJ2-1|TRBD1|-|TRBV4-1|15
CASSPRTGGSNEQFF
TGCGCCAGCAGCCCCCGGACAGGGGGTTCAAATGAGCAGTTCTTC
>TRBJ1-6|-|-|TRBV24-1|12
CATPRGGSPLHF
TGTGCCACCCCGAGGGGGGGTTCACCCCTCCACTTT
>TRBJ2-3|-|-|TRBV20-1|13
CSASQGITDTQYF
TGCAGTGCTAGTCAGGGGATCACAGATACGCAGTATTTT
>TRBJ1-4|TRBD1|-|TRBV28|13
CASRRTGSEKLFF
TGTGCCAGCAGAAGGACAGGGAGTGAAAAACTGTTTTTT
>TRBJ2-2|TRBD1|-|TRBV10-3|13
CAIRETGDGELFF
TGTGCCATCAGAGAGACAGGGGACGGGGAGCTGTTTTTT